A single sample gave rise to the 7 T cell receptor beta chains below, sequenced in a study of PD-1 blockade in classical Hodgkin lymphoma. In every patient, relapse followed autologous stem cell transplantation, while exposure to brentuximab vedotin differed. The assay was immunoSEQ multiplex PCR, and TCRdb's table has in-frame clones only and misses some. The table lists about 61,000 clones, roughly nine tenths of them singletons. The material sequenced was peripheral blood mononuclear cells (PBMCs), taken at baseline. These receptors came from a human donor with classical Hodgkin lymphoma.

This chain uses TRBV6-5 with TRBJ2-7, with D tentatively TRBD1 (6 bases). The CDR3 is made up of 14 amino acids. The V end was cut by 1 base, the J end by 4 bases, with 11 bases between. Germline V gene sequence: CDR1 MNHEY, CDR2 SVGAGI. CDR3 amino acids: CASSYLQGRYEQYF. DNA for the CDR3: TGTGCCAGCAGTTACTTACAGGGAAGATACGAGCAGTACTTC.

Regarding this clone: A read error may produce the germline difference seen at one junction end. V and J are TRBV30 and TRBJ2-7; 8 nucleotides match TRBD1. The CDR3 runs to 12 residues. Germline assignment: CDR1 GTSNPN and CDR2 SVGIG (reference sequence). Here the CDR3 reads CAWTEQGAIFFF. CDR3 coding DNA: TGTGCCTGGACGGAGCAGGGGGCGATTTTTTTCTTC.

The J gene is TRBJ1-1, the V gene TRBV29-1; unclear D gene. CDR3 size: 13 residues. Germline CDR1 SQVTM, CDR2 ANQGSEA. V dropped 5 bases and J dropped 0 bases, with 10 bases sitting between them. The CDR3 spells CSVSGGMNTEAFF. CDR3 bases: TGCAGCGTTTCAGGAGGCATGAACACTGAAGCTTTCTTT.

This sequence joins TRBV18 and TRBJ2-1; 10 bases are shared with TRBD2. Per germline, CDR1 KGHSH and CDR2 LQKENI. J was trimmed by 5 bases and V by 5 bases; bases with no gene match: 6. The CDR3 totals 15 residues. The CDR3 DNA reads TGTGCCAGCTCAACACTAGCGGGGCTGGACAATGAGCAGTTCTTC. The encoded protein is CASSTLAGLDNEQFF.

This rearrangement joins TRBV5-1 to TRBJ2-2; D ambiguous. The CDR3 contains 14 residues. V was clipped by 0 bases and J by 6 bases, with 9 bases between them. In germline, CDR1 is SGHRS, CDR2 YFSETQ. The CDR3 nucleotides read TGCGCCAGCAGCTTGGATGTGTGGGCCGGGGAGCTGTTTTTT. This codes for CASSLDVWAGELFF.

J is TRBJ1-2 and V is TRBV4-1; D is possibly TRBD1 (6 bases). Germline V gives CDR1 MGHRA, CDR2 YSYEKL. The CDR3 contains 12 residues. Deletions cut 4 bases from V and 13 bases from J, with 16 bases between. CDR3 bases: TGCGCCAGCAGCCGCGGGCGGACAGACTTCACCTTC. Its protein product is CASSRGRTDFTF.

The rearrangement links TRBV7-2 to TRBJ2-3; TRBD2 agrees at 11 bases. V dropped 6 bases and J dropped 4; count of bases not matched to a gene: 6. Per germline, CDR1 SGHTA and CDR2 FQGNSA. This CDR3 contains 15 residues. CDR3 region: CASRHSGGAADTQYF. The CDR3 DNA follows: TGTGCCAGCAGGCATAGCGGGGGGGCAGCAGATACGCAGTATTTT.